The clone carrying this T cell receptor beta chain occurred once. Its antigen is unknown. The data are from a study of T cell responses to AZD1222 COVID-19 vaccine. Study results and limitations: Only five to seven AZD1222 recipients were seropositive at baseline. Nearly half of spike-specific TCRs reportedly target unmutated variant regions. Breadth and depth of Spike-specific TCRs rose after two AZD1222 doses. The donor group comprised mostly white British people and more females; the analysis possibly underestimated clonal diversity.

The germline gives CDR1 KGHSH, CDR2 LQKENI. There are 12 residues in the CDR3. Trimming removed 4 bases from V and 7 bases from J, with 10 bases in between. The repertoire was sequenced with immunoSEQ multiplex PCR; TCRdb's copy has only in-frame clones and lacks some. The data contain some 180,000 clones, 90% to 95% of them singletons. The source of this sequence is an adult who received the MenACWY meningococcal vaccine as a control. V and J are TRBV18 and TRBJ1-2, with D possibly matching TRBD1 (6 bases). The sequenced sample was peripheral blood, obtained 28 days after the second dose of the MenACWY control vaccine. The CDR3 DNA is TGTGCCAGCTCACGTGAAGGGGGTGGCTACACCTTC. This sequence encodes CASSREGGGYTF.